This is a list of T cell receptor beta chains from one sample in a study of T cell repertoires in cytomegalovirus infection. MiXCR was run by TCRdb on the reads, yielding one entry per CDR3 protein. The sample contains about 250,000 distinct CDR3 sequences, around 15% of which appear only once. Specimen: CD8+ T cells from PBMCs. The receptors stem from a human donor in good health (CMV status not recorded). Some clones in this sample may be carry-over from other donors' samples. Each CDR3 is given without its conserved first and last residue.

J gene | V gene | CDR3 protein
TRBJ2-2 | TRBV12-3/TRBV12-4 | ASRPGIAISNTGELF
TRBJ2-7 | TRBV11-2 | ASSLDIWGRAVEQY
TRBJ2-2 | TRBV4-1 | ASSQASGELF
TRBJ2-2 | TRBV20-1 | SARPWGGATTGELF
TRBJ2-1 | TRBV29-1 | SVEDPTRSSYNEQF
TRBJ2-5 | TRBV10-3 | AISESTPQLETQY
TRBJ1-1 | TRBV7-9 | ASSLSRGSHTEAF
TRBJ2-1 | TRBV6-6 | ASSNSGTGNYNEQF
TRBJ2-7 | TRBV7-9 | ASSLTRDRGMYEQY
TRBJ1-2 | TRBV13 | ASSLGRTGNYGYT
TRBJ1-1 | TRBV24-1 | ATSDYTTGRAF
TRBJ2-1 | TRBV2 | ASSRAEGSYNEQF
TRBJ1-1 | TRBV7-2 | ASSDHRWNSAF
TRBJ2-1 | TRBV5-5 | ASSTFGGSSYNEQF
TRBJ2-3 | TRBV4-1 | ASSQARGIVDTQY
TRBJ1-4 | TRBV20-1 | SAFLPGSSATNEKLF
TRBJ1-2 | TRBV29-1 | SVEDLQGSPVYGYT
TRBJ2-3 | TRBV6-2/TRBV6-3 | ASSWDRGSTDTQY
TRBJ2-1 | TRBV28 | ASSSLRQSGREFPHEQF
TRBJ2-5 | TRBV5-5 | ASVADRERKTQY
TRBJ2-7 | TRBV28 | ASSLRPLQQY
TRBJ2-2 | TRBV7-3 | ASSLGLVTGELF